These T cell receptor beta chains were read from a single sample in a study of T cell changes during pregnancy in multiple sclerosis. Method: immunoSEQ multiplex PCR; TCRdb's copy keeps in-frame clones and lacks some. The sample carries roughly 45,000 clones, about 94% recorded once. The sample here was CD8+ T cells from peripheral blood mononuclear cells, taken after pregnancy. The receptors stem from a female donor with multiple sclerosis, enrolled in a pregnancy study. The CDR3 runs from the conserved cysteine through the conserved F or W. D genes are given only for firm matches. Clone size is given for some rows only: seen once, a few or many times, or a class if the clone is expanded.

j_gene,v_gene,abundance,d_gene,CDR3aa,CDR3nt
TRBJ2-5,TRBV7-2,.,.,CASRGQQYQETQYF,TGTGCCAGCAGGGGACAACAGTACCAAGAGACCCAGTACTTC
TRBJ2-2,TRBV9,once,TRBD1,CASSVAQGAANTGELFF,TGTGCCAGCAGCGTAGCGCAGGGGGCCGCGAACACCGGGGAGCTGTTTTTT
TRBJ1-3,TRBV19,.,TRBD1,CASRVPDRITGNTIYF,TGTGCCAGTAGGGTCCCGGACAGGATTACTGGAAACACCATATATTTT
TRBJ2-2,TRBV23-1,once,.,CASSQSRRDSAGELFF,TGCGCCAGCAGTCAATCTCGGAGGGACAGCGCCGGGGAGCTGTTTTTT
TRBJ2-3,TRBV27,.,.,CASSSPQGPTSTDTQYF,TGTGCCAGCAGTTCCCCCCAGGGTCCTACTAGCACAGATACGCAGTATTTT
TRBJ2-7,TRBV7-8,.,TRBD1,CASSPRGQESSYEQYF,TGTGCCAGCAGCCCGAGGGGACAGGAAAGCTCCTACGAGCAGTACTTC
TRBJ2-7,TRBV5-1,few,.,CASSFDTSYEQYF,TGCGCCAGCAGCTTTGACACGAGCTACGAGCAGTACTTC
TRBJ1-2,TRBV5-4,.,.,CASSAWDTSTYGYTF,TGTGCCAGCAGCGCTTGGGACACTTCCACCTATGGCTACACCTTC
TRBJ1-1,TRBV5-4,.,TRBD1,CASSWGQGGGTEAFF,TGTGCCAGCAGCTGGGGACAGGGAGGGGGGACTGAAGCTTTCTTT
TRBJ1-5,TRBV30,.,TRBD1,CAWSVGQGTQPQHF,TGTGCCTGGAGTGTAGGACAGGGGACTCAGCCCCAGCATTTT
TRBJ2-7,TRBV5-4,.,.,CASSLSGYEQYF,TGTGCCAGCAGCCTCTCGGGTTACGAGCAGTACTTC
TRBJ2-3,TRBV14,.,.,CASSQGLDRRDTQYF,TGTGCCAGCAGCCAAGGACTCGATCGTAGAGATACGCAGTATTTT
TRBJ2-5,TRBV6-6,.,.,CASSYSPGARETQYF,TGTGCCAGCAGTTACTCCCCAGGCGCCCGAGAGACCCAGTACTTC
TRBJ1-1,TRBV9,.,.,CASSVEPGANTEAFF,TGTGCCAGCAGCGTAGAGCCGGGAGCGAACACTGAAGCTTTCTTT
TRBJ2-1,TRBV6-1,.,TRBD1,CASSGDSEDNEQFF,TGTGCCAGCAGCGGGGACAGCGAAGACAATGAGCAGTTCTTC
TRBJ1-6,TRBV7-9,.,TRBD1,CASSHKQGMMAPLHF,TGTGCCAGCAGCCACAAACAGGGGATGATGGCACCCCTCCACTTT
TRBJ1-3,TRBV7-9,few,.,CASSSPNTIYF,TGTGCCAGCAGCTCCCCGAACACCATATATTTT
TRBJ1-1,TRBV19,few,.,CASTWSTEAFF,TGTGCCAGTACCTGGAGCACTGAAGCTTTCTTT
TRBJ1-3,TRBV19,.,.,CASSTDSRTAGNTIYF,TGTGCCAGTAGTACGGACAGCCGAACAGCTGGAAACACCATATATTTT
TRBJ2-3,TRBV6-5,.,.,CASSYLQGGADTQYF,TGTGCCAGCAGTTACCTACAGGGCGGAGCAGATACGCAGTATTTT
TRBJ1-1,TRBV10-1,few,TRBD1,CASSESGTGKNTEAFF,TGCGCCAGCAGTGAGTCGGGGACAGGGAAGAACACTGAAGCTTTCTTT
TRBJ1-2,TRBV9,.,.,CASSVEPEALDYGYTF,TGTGCCAGCAGCGTAGAACCCGAGGCGCTCGACTATGGCTACACCTTC
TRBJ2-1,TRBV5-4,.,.,CASSLVEGHEQFF,TGTGCCAGCAGCTTGGTGGAGGGGCATGAGCAGTTCTTC
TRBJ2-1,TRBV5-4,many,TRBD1,CASRRDSYNEQFF,TGTGCCAGCAGAAGGGACAGTTACAATGAGCAGTTCTTC
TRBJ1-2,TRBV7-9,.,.,CASSPTMAGGDRYGYTF,TGTGCCAGCAGCCCGACCATGGCGGGCGGTGATAGGTATGGCTACACCTTC
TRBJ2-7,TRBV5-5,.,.,CASSLGGHSSSYEQYF,TGTGCCAGCAGCTTGGGGGGACACTCGAGCTCCTACGAGCAGTACTTC
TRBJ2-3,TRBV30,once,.,CAWTRVGSDTQYF,TGTGCCTGGACTCGTGTCGGGAGCGATACGCAGTATTTT
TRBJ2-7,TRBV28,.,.,CASSSPKYEQYF,TGTGCCAGCAGTTCCCCAAAATACGAGCAGTACTTC
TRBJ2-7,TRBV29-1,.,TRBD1,CSVETGGISYEQYF,TGCAGCGTTGAGACAGGGGGAATTTCCTACGAGCAGTACTTC
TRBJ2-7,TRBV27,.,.,CASSSGSRADEQYF,TGTGCCAGCAGTTCCGGGTCAAGAGCTGACGAGCAGTACTTC
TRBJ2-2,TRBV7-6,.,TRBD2,CASSTGGGGGYTGELFF,TGTGCCAGCAGCACCGGGGGGGGCGGGGGCTACACCGGGGAGCTGTTTTTT
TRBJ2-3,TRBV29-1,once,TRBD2,CSVEWGELAGVWNTDTQYF,TGCAGCGTTGAATGGGGTGAACTAGCGGGAGTCTGGAACACAGATACGCAGTATTTT
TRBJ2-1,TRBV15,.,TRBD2,CATSRDRGAGGYNEQFF,TGTGCCACCAGCAGAGATCGGGGAGCGGGGGGCTACAATGAGCAGTTCTTC
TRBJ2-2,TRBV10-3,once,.,CAISSTDSNTGELFF,TGTGCCATCAGTTCGACAGATTCGAACACCGGGGAGCTGTTTTTT
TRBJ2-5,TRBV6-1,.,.,CATGRVVGWETQYF,TGTGCGACCGGCAGGGTTGTTGGATGGGAGACCCAGTACTTC
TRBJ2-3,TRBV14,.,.,CASSPFGDTQYF,TGTGCCAGCAGCCCCTTCGGAGATACGCAGTATTTT
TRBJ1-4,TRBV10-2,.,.,CASSGVREPYGRELFF,TGCGCCAGCAGTGGGGTCAGGGAACCCTATGGTCGGGAACTGTTTTTT
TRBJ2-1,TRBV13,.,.,CASSPPRADRYNEQFF,TGTGCCAGCAGCCCCCCGCGGGCGGACAGATACAATGAGCAGTTCTTC
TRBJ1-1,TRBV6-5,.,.,CASSYSAGDDEAFF,TGTGCCAGCAGTTACTCAGCAGGGGACGATGAAGCTTTCTTT
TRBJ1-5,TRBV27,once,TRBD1,CASSWTGNQPQHF,TGTGCCAGCAGTTGGACAGGGAATCAGCCCCAGCATTTT
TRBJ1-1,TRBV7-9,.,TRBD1,CASSQPRDRALDTEAFF,TGTGCCAGCAGCCAACCCCGGGACAGGGCTTTAGACACTGAAGCTTTCTTT
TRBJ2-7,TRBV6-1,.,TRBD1,CASSVGQGNYEQYF,TGTGCCAGCAGTGTAGGACAGGGGAACTACGAGCAGTACTTC
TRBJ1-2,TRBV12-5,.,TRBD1,CASGSTRTGRNYGYTF,TGTGCTAGTGGTTCTACCAGGACAGGTCGGAACTATGGCTACACCTTC
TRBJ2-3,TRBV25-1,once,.,CASGSGGLRIGDTQYF,TGTGCCAGCGGTTCGGGGGGCCTGAGGATAGGAGATACGCAGTATTTT
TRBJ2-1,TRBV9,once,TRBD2,CASSGTSNNEQFF,TGTGCCAGCAGTGGGACTAGTAACAATGAGCAGTTCTTC
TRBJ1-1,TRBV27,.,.,CASSQVSGYTEAFF,TGTGCCAGCAGTCAGGTCAGCGGGTACACTGAAGCTTTCTTT
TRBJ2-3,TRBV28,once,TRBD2,CASSLPRLGGLAGALPTDTQYF,TGTGCCAGCAGTTTACCCCGTCTGGGTGGACTAGCGGGAGCCTTGCCCACAGATACGCAGTATTTT
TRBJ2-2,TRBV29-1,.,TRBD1,CSVGRTGGLAGELFF,TGCAGCGTGGGGCGGACAGGGGGACTCGCCGGGGAGCTGTTTTTT
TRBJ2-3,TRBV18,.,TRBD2,CASSPTSGSSGTDTQYF,TGTGCCAGCTCACCGACTAGCGGGAGTTCCGGCACAGATACGCAGTATTTT
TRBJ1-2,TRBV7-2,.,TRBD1,CASSFGLSEGANGYTF,TGTGCCAGCAGCTTCGGTCTAAGTGAGGGGGCAAATGGCTACACCTTC
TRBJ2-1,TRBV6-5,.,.,CASSYSGLTYNEQFF,TGTGCCAGCAGTTACTCAGGACTAACCTACAATGAGCAGTTCTTC
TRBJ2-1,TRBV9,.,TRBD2,CASSVLAGSYNEQFF,TGTGCCAGCAGCGTCCTAGCGGGTTCCTACAATGAGCAGTTCTTC